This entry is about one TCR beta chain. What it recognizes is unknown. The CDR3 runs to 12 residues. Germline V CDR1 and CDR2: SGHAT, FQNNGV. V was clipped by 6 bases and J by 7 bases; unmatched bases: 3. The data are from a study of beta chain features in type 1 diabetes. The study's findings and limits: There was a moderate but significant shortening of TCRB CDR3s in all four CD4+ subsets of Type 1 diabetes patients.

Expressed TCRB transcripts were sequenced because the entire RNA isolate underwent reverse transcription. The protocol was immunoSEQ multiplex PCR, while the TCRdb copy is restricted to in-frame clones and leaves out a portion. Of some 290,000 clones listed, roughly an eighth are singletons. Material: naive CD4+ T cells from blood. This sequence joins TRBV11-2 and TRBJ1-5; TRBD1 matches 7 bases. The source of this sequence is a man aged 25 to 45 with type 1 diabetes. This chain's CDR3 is CASSTGAQPQHF. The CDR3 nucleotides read TGTGCCAGCAGTACAGGGGCACAGCCCCAGCATTTT.